This T cell receptor beta chain was identified in a study of T cells in Graves' hyperthyroidism and ophthalmopathy. General observations from the study: From stable hyperthyroidism, ophthalmopathy was set apart by a 13 V-J model.

RNA transcripts gave rise to amplified TCR beta CDR3 regions. Primed by the HTBI set, a first-round RT-PCR was run on the TCR CDR3. TCRdb recomputed calls from the multiplex PCR reads with MiXCR, one row per CDR3 protein. The table includes some 560,000 distinct CDR3 sequences, approximately 15% detected once. With respect to this clonotype: The target antigen is unknown.

Input material: blood. This TCR came from a woman in her twenties or thirties with Graves' hyperthyroidism.

The CDR3 DNA follows: TGCGCCAGCAAACTAGGGACAGGCAATGAGCAGTTCTTC. Translation: CASKLGTGNEQFF. V and J are TRBV5-1 and TRBJ2-1, with 8 bases aligning to TRBD1. CDR1 and CDR2 from the germline V gene are SGHRS and YFSETQ. The V gene end was trimmed by 6 bases and the J gene end by 6 bases; junction bases not matched to a gene: 5. The CDR3 consists of 13 residues.